The 20 T cell receptor beta chains given below trace back to one sample, sequenced in a study of chemoradiotherapy in HPV16-positive cancers. Here immunoSEQ multiplex PCR was the method, and the copy in TCRdb shows in-frame clones only, minus some. The data show over 15,000 clones, with 84% seen just once and over 3.5% held by the top ten. The specimen comprised blood, sampled from a patient who underwent chemoradiotherapy. The receptor set was obtained from a human donor with HPV-associated anogenital cancer.

The chain combines TRBV7-8 with TRBJ1-2; 9 bases are a match to TRBD1. The CDR3 totals 16 residues. V lost 1 base to trimming and J lost 7 bases; unmatched junction nucleotides: 10. Per the germline V gene, CDR1 is SGHVS and CDR2 is FQNEAQ. The CDR3 loop reads CASSLVTSGTGSGYTF. For the CDR3, the DNA is TGTGCCAGCAGCTTAGTAACCTCCGGGACAGGGAGTGGCTACACCTTC.

Only one count was recorded for this clone. This chain joins TRBV7-9 and TRBJ2-5; TRBD2 agrees at 12 bases. This CDR3 is 18 amino acids long. The germline CDR1 and CDR2 sequences are SEHNR and FQNEAQ (reference sequence). J was trimmed by 5 bases and V by 0 bases; bases with no gene match: 10. This CDR3 reads CASSLAHASGGAGETQYF. The CDR3 DNA is TGTGCCAGCAGCTTAGCGCACGCTAGCGGGGGGGCCGGGGAGACCCAGTACTTC.

This clone was recorded only once. The V call is TRBV6-5, the J call TRBJ1-2; a possible D gene is TRBD1 (5 bases). V lost 4 bases and J lost 10, with 22 bases in between. CDR1 is MNHEY and CDR2 is SVGAGI in the germline V gene. The CDR3 covers 15 residues. In nucleotides, the CDR3 is TGTGCCAGCAGTTCCCCCAAAGGGGTTTATGGTGTCTACACCTTC. Translating it yields CASSSPKGVYGVYTF.

The chain employs TRBV2 and TRBJ1-6; D gene ambiguous. V was shortened by 7 bases and J by 10 bases, with 17 bases between the two germline ends. This CDR3 has 14 amino acids. CDR1 and CDR2 from the germline V gene are SNHLY and FYNNEI. This chain's CDR3 is CASNLREGYSPLHF. The DNA for the CDR3 is TGTGCCAGCAACTTAAGGGAGGGTTACTCACCCCTCCACTTT.

This chain uses TRBV18 with TRBJ2-7, with 7 bases fitting TRBD1. Per the germline V gene, CDR1 is KGHSH and CDR2 is LQKENI. V was pared by 1 base and J by 0 bases, with 9 bases of the junction left unmatched. The CDR3 loop spans 17 amino acids. CDR3: CASSPLTLDRSSYEQYF. The CDR3 DNA follows: TGTGCCAGCTCACCACTAACTTTGGACAGGAGCTCCTACGAGCAGTACTTC.

The chain joins TRBV5-1 to TRBJ2-1; tentatively, D is TRBD1 (6 bases). Germline V lookup: CDR1 SGHRS, CDR2 YFSETQ. Deletions cut 4 bases from V and 9 bases from J, with 17 bases between. The CDR3 is made up of 14 amino acids. The CDR3 DNA reads TGCGCCAGCAGCGACTGGACAGCGACCACTGAGCAGTTCTTC. This encodes CASSDWTATTEQFF.

J is TRBJ2-5 and V is TRBV6-5, with 11 nucleotides matching TRBD1. Germline values: CDR1 MNHEY, CDR2 SVGAGI. The CDR3 contains 16 residues. The J segment lost 4 bases and the V segment lost 0 bases, leaving 4 bases of the junction unmatched. CDR3 coding DNA: TGTGCCAGCAGTTACTCGTGGACAGGGGGCGCAGAGACCCAGTACTTC. Protein product: CASSYSWTGGAETQYF.

This clone was recorded a few times. As DNA, the CDR3 is TGTGCCAGCAGTCCAGGACAGCCATCCCGTCGGTATGGCTACACCTTC. Amino acid sequence: CASSPGQPSRRYGYTF. The J gene is TRBJ1-2, the V gene TRBV28, with D perhaps matching TRBD1 (6 bases). CDR3 size: 16 residues. CDR1 is MDHEN, CDR2 SYDVKM, per germline. With 5 bases removed from V and 5 bases from J, the gap between germline ends came to 21 bases.

The chain couples TRBV2 to TRBJ2-5, with D possibly being TRBD1 (6 bases). Per the germline V gene, CDR1 is SNHLY and CDR2 is FYNNEI. The germline V and J ends were trimmed by 6 bases and 7 bases, with 15 bases remaining between them. The CDR3 spans 13 residues. This chain's CDR3 is CASRADLGGTQYF. Here the CDR3 DNA reads TGTGCCAGCAGGGCCGACTTAGGGGGGACCCAGTACTTC.

The rearrangement links TRBV19 to TRBJ1-2; 12 bases align to TRBD1. The CDR3 has 14 amino acids. The germline CDR1 and CDR2 sequences are LNHDA and SQIVND (reference sequence). The V gene end was trimmed by 11 bases and the J gene end by 0 bases; junction bases not matched to a gene: 4. CDR3 protein: CAGGTGGTNYGYTF. The CDR3, as DNA: TGTGCCGGAGGGACAGGGGGCACTAACTATGGCTACACCTTC.

The chain joins TRBV2 to TRBJ1-1; D is undetermined. Germline CDR1 reads SNHLY; CDR2 reads FYNNEI. The CDR3 sequence is 12 residues long. Trimming stripped 3 bases from V and 1 base from J, with 3 bases between. CDR3 DNA sequence: TGTGCCAGCAGTGAGGAGAACACTGAAGCTTTCTTT. Protein sequence: CASSEENTEAFF.

V is TRBV6-1 and J is TRBJ1-2, with D unclear. CDR1 and CDR2 from the germline V gene are MNHNS and SASEGT. The CDR3 covers 13 residues. The V gene lost 3 bases and the J gene lost 8 bases, with 13 bases spanning the gap. CDR3 region: CASSDRRAYGYTF. The CDR3 DNA reads TGTGCCAGCAGTGACCGGAGGGCCTACGGCTACACCTTC.

This chain connects TRBV6-1 to TRBJ1-5; D unclear. This CDR3 spans 14 amino acids. Germline CDR1 and CDR2: MNHNS and SASEGT. Trimming stripped 8 bases from V and 6 bases from J, with 17 bases between. The CDR3 DNA reads TGTGCCAGCTGCGACCTCCTTTTTGGTCAGCCCCAGCATTTT. Translated: CASCDLLFGQPQHF.

This sequence joins TRBV11-3 and TRBJ1-6, with D hard to call. Trimming took off 2 bases at V and 5 bases at J, with 10 bases between the two ends. The CDR3 sequence is 15 residues long. Looked up from germline, CDR1 is SGHNT and CDR2 is YENEEA. CDR3 coding DNA: TGTGCCAGCAGCTTACGGGGATCAGATAATTCACCCCTCCACTTT. Protein sequence: CASSLRGSDNSPLHF.

The chain recombines TRBV4-2 with TRBJ2-1, with TRBD1 matching 9 bases. The ends lost 4 bases at V and 1 base at J; junction bases unmatched: 5. The CDR3 has 16 amino acids. CDR1 is LGHNA, CDR2 YNFKEQ, per germline. The CDR3 DNA is TGTGCCAGCAGCCCCGCCGGGACAGGGTCCTACAATGAGCAGTTCTTC. It yields the protein CASSPAGTGSYNEQFF.

The chain couples TRBV6-1 to TRBJ1-3; D ambiguous. Germline V gives CDR1 MNHNS, CDR2 SASEGT. The CDR3 is 16 residues long. V dropped 4 bases and J dropped 2 bases, with 15 bases sitting between them. The CDR3 is CASSAPWAEAGNTIYF. The CDR3 coding sequence is TGTGCCAGCAGTGCACCCTGGGCAGAGGCTGGAAACACCATATATTTT.

This clone has more than one count but fewer than ten. V usage is TRBV7-8 and J usage is TRBJ1-1; 8 bases match TRBD1. From germline, CDR1 is SGHVS and CDR2 FQNEAQ. The CDR3 consists of 12 residues. The V gene end was trimmed by 1 base and the J gene end by 11 bases; junction bases not matched to a gene: 3. The CDR3 DNA is TGTGCCAGCAGCTTAGACAGGGGGTCGGCTTTCTTT. It yields the protein CASSLDRGSAFF.

CDR3 in DNA: TGTGCCACAGGACAGGGAGGCACTGAAGCTTTCTTT. This encodes CATGQGGTEAFF. V gene TRBV25-1 combines with J gene TRBJ1-1; 8 bases are a match to TRBD1. The V gene's germline CDR1 is MGHDK and CDR2 SYGVNS. The J segment lost 4 bases and the V segment lost 10 bases, leaving 5 bases of the junction unmatched. This CDR3 comprises 12 residues.

The chain joins TRBV5-4 to TRBJ2-3; 8 bases agree with TRBD2. J gave up 0 bases and V 2 bases, and 8 bases lay outside the gene matches. In germline, CDR1 is SGHNT, CDR2 YYREEE (reference sequence). This CDR3 spans 17 amino acids. This CDR3 is CASSLYYQRGSTDTQYF. The DNA for the CDR3 is TGTGCCAGCAGCTTATATTACCAGCGGGGGAGCACAGATACGCAGTATTTT.

This chain uses TRBV6-5 with TRBJ1-1; perhaps TRBD1 as D (6 bases). The CDR3 totals 15 residues. V gave up 7 bases and J gave up 6 bases, with 21 bases separating them. Germline loops: CDR1 MNHEY, CDR2 SVGAGI. CDR3 region: CASTKTEGGVAEAFF. The CDR3 region has the DNA TGTGCCAGCACCAAAACAGAAGGGGGGGTCGCTGAAGCTTTCTTT.